The 2 T cell receptor beta chains presented below share a single source sample, sequenced in a study of blood T cell repertoires in COVID-19 (dated by TCRdb to the early 2020s). The library was prepared using the immunoSEQ multiplex PCR assay. Not all clones reach the TCRdb copy of this immuneACCESS table, which keeps in-frame sequences only. Checked studies attribute under half of the gap to unresolved V genes and leave the rest unexplained. Across this sample there are about 190,000 clones, with 80% to 90% seen only once. Approximately 5% of the sample belongs to the ten largest clones. Material for sequencing was peripheral blood. All receptors come from a woman in her 70s with active or convalescent COVID-19.

The rearrangement links TRBV5-6 to TRBJ2-5; the D gene is possibly TRBD1 (5 bases). CDR1 SGHDT and CDR2 YYEEEE come from the germline V gene. CDR3 length: 14 residues. V shed 0 bases and J shed 3 bases, with 9 bases lying between them. CDR3 residues: CASSLETVEETQYF. In DNA form, the CDR3 reads TGTGCCAGCAGCTTGGAGACAGTGGAAGAGACCCAGTACTTC.

This chain connects TRBV28 to TRBJ2-2, with 7 bases lining up with TRBD1. V lost 6 bases to trimming and J lost 4 bases; unmatched junction nucleotides: 11. Germline V gene lookup returns CDR1 MDHEN and CDR2 SYDVKM. This CDR3 is 16 amino acids long. The CDR3 loop is CASRPTGTEFTGELFF. CDR3 coding DNA: TGTGCCAGCAGGCCCACCGGGACAGAGTTCACCGGGGAGCTGTTTTTT.